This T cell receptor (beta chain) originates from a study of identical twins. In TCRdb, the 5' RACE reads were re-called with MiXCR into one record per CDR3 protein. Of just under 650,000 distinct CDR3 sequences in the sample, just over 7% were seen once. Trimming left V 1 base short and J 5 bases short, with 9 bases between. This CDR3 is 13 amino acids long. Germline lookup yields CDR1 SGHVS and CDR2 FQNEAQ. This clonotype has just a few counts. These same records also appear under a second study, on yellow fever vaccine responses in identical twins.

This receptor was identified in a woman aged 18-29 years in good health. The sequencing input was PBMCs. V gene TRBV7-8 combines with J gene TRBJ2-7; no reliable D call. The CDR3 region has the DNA TGTGCCAGCAGCTTAGTGGTGGGTGACGAGCAGTACGTC. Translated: CASSLVVGDEQYV.